These 32 T cell receptor beta chains were sequenced from one sample in a study of OX40 agonist ivuxolimab in advanced cancers. The table came from immunoSEQ multiplex PCR; TCRdb's copy has only in-frame clones and leaves some out. This table holds fewer than 80,000 clones, over 75% found once. Source: CD4+ or CD8+ T cells sorted from blood, taken in a trial of the OX40 agonist ivuxolimab. These receptors came from an adult with an advanced solid tumor such as melanoma, head and neck, liver or kidney cancer.

The chain uses TRBV7-2 and TRBJ2-1; the D gene is possibly TRBD2 (6 bases). Trimming left V 5 bases short and J 7 bases short, with 9 bases between. This CDR3 has 12 residues. Germline CDR1 SGHTA, CDR2 FQGNSA. The CDR3 reads CASSPTRNEQFF. The CDR3 coding sequence is TGTGCCAGCAGCCCGACTAGGAATGAGCAGTTCTTC.

V and J are TRBV19 and TRBJ1-2; D perhaps matches TRBD1 (5 bases). The ends were cut back, 1 base at V and 10 bases at J, with 10 bases in the middle. Germline-derived CDR1 and CDR2 are LNHDA and SQIVND (reference sequence). The CDR3 sequence is 12 residues long. The CDR3 nucleotides read TGTGCCAGTAGTATAGTGGCAGGGCCCTACACCTTC. It specifies CASSIVAGPYTF.

CDR3 region: CASSLVTVSNSPLHF. The CDR3 DNA follows: TGTGCCAGCAGCTTAGTAACAGTATCCAATTCACCCCTCCACTTT. The chain recombines TRBV7-9 with TRBJ1-6; D gene ambiguous. Trimming pared 1 base from V and 7 bases from J, leaving 11 bases between. The CDR3 has 15 amino acids. Germline V gene sequence: CDR1 SEHNR, CDR2 FQNEAQ (reference sequence).

The genes are TRBV5-4 and TRBJ2-1; TRBD2 agrees at 14 bases. The CDR3 totals 15 residues. After removal of 5 bases from V and 6 bases from J, the junction contained 4 bases not matched to a gene. In germline, CDR1 is SGHNT, CDR2 YYREEE (reference sequence). Written as DNA, the CDR3 is TGTGCCAGCAGAACCGGGACTAGCGGGAGCAATGAGCAGTTCTTC. Translating it yields CASRTGTSGSNEQFF.

The chain couples TRBV10-3 to TRBJ1-1, with D maybe TRBD1 (5 bases). CDR3 length equals 16 residues. Germline loops: CDR1 ENHRY, CDR2 SYGVKD. V gave up 4 bases and J gave up 1 base, with 16 bases separating them. The CDR3 DNA reads TGTGCCATCAGTGGGAGGACCGGGGGGTGGAACACTGAAGCTTTCTTT. Amino acids: CAISGRTGGWNTEAFF.

The genes are TRBV10-3 and TRBJ1-2; D gene uncertain. Germline V gives CDR1 ENHRY, CDR2 SYGVKD. This CDR3 contains 15 residues. V was cut by 0 bases and J by 6 bases, with 14 bases left in between. This CDR3 is CAISESGGTIDGYTF. CDR3 DNA sequence: TGTGCCATCAGTGAGTCAGGCGGAACTATAGATGGCTACACCTTC.

This sequence joins TRBV6-6 and TRBJ2-7, with D maybe TRBD1 (5 bases). Germline V gene sequence: CDR1 MNHNY, CDR2 SVGAGI (reference sequence). With 6 bases removed from V and 0 bases from J, the gap between germline ends came to 9 bases. The CDR3 has 13 amino acids. CDR3 coding DNA: TGTGCCAGCAGAAAAGGGGACTCCTACGAGCAGTACTTC. As protein: CASRKGDSYEQYF.

In this sample, this clone turned up once. The chain combines TRBV15 with TRBJ1-2; D is ambiguous. This CDR3 is 12 amino acids long. Germline V gives CDR1 LNHNV, CDR2 YYDKDF (reference sequence). The ends were cut back, 0 bases at V and 13 bases at J, with 12 bases in the middle. The DNA of the CDR3 is TGTGCCACCAGCAGAGATCGGACGGCGGTCACCTTC. Amino acids: CATSRDRTAVTF.

The V and J genes are TRBV19 and TRBJ1-2; 9 positions match TRBD1. The CDR3 loop spans 13 amino acids. Germline loops: CDR1 LNHDA, CDR2 SQIVND (reference sequence). J was trimmed by 9 bases and V by 3 bases; bases with no gene match: 5. The CDR3 coding sequence is TGTGCCAGTAGTATCGGGGACAGGGCTCGCTACACCTTC. Amino acid sequence: CASSIGDRARYTF. The whole variable domain, filled in from reference TRBV19 and TRBJ1-2, reads DGGITQSPKYLFRKEGQNVTLSCEQNLNHDAMYWYRQDPGQGLRLIYYSQIVNDFQKGDIAEGYSVSREKKESFPLTVTSAQKNPTAFYLCASSIGDRARYTFGSGTRLTVV.

The rearrangement joins TRBV27 to TRBJ1-1; no clear D. The CDR3 consists of 13 residues. Deletions cut 3 bases from V and 4 bases from J, with 9 bases between. Germline V lookup: CDR1 MNHEY, CDR2 SMNVEV (reference sequence). This CDR3 reads CASSLTMGTEAFF. In DNA form, the CDR3 reads TGTGCCAGCAGTTTGACGATGGGCACTGAAGCTTTCTTT.

The gene calls are TRBV15 and TRBJ2-7, with D tentatively TRBD2 (6 bases). The germline V and J ends were trimmed by 0 bases and 5 bases, with 14 bases remaining between them. CDR3 size: 15 residues. The germline V gene encodes CDR1 LNHNV and CDR2 YYDKDF (reference sequence). CDR3 in amino acids: CATSRDYGGVNEQYF. As DNA, the CDR3 is TGTGCCACCAGCAGAGATTATGGCGGGGTGAACGAGCAGTACTTC.

This chain links TRBV5-6 with TRBJ2-7, with unresolved D. The germline V and J ends were trimmed by 4 bases and 0 bases, with 5 bases remaining between them. Germline CDR1 SGHDT, CDR2 YYEEEE. The CDR3 is 12 residues long. CDR3 nucleotides: TGTGCCAGCAGCCCCGCCTCCTACGAGCAGTACTTC. Translation: CASSPASYEQYF.

V gene TRBV30 combines with J gene TRBJ2-1; no clear D. Between the trimmed V and J ends, which lost 2 bases and 6 bases, there was a span of 11 bases. Germline V gene data show CDR1 as GTSNPN and CDR2 as SVGIG (reference sequence). The CDR3 sequence is 13 residues long. The DNA for the CDR3 is TGTGCCTGGAGTTCCCCTGCGGTCAATGAGCAGTTCTTC. It encodes CAWSSPAVNEQFF.

This clone was seen repeatedly, ten times or more. Written as DNA, the CDR3 is TGTGCCACCAGCGGGAGCTCCTATAATTCACCCCTCCACTTT. Translating gives CATSGSSYNSPLHF. The V gene is TRBV15, the J gene TRBJ1-6, with no clear D. With 5 bases removed from V and 0 bases from J, the gap between germline ends came to 5 bases. CDR3 size: 14 residues. Germline-derived CDR1 and CDR2 are LNHNV and YYDKDF (reference sequence).

The chain recombines TRBV6-6 with TRBJ1-5; D ambiguous. Trimming took off 7 bases at V and 9 bases at J, with 10 bases between the two ends. Germline CDR1 reads MNHNY; CDR2 reads SVGAGI (reference sequence). The CDR3 length is 11 residues. In nucleotides, the CDR3 is TGTGCCAGCACAAACGGTGGGCCCCAGCATTTT. This encodes CASTNGGPQHF.

Turning to this clone: A read error may produce the germline difference seen at one junction end. The CDR3 sequence: CASSLGTAGTGELFF. The CDR3 coding sequence is TGTGCTAGCAGCCTAGGGACAGCAGGGACCGGGGAGCTGTTTTTT. The gene calls are TRBV7-7 and TRBJ2-2; 7 nucleotides align to TRBD1. Germline lookup yields CDR1 SSHAT and CDR2 FNYEAQ (reference sequence). The CDR3 sequence is 15 residues long.

V and J are TRBV10-3 and TRBJ2-5, with TRBD1 as a possible D gene (6 bases). The CDR3 loop spans 18 amino acids. The germline gives CDR1 ENHRY, CDR2 SYGVKD. V was clipped by 4 bases and J by 6 bases, with 27 bases between them. This chain's CDR3 is CAISGGRSATGPEQTQYF. The CDR3 coding sequence is TGTGCCATCAGTGGAGGCAGGTCGGCGACAGGACCTGAGCAGACCCAGTACTTC.

This clone turned up a few times. This chain connects TRBV6-5 to TRBJ2-1, with TRBD2 matching over 7 bases. This CDR3 is built from 13 residues. Trimming cost V 0 bases and J 13 bases; bases outside gene matches: 6. The germline gives CDR1 MNHEY, CDR2 SVGAGI. As DNA, the CDR3 is TGTGCCAGCAGTTACTCGACCGCGGGAGCCCAGTTCTTC. Translated, it gives CASSYSTAGAQFF.

The rearrangement joins TRBV5-4 to TRBJ1-6; the match to TRBD1 covers 7 bases. The length of the CDR3 is 14 residues. Germline values: CDR1 SGHNT, CDR2 YYREEE (reference sequence). V dropped 1 base and J dropped 15; count of bases not matched to a gene: 10. CDR3 in amino acids: CASSLRTGEHLLHF. In DNA form, the CDR3 reads TGTGCCAGCAGCTTGAGGACAGGCGAGCACCTCCTCCACTTT.

The chain employs TRBV5-1 and TRBJ2-3; TRBD2 is a possible D gene (6 bases). The V end lost 6 bases, the J end lost 3 bases, and 17 bases lay between the germline ends. CDR1 is SGHRS, CDR2 YFSETQ, per germline. The CDR3 consists of 15 residues. The DNA for the CDR3 is TGCGCCAGCAACCGCGGGGTAGGGAGGACAGATACGCAGTATTTT. This gives the protein CASNRGVGRTDTQYF. Full variable domain (remainder filled in from reference TRBV5-1 and TRBJ2-3): KAGVTQTPRYLIKTRGQQVTLSCSPISGHRSVSWYQQTPGQGLQFLFEYFSETQRNKGNFPGRFSGRQFSNSRSEMNVSTLELGDSALYLCASNRGVGRTDTQYFGPGTRLTVL.

The V and J genes are TRBV29-1 and TRBJ1-2; 7 bases agree with TRBD1. Looked up from germline, CDR1 is SQVTM and CDR2 is ANQGSEA. V was clipped by 7 bases and J by 4 bases; unmatched bases: 12. The CDR3 is 14 amino acids. The CDR3 loop is CSAARGGSSYGYTF. CDR3 nucleotides: TGCAGCGCAGCCCGAGGGGGCTCTAGCTATGGCTACACCTTC. The variable domain in full, completed from reference TRBV29-1 and TRBJ1-2, reads SAVISQKPSRDICQRGTSLTIQCQVDSQVTMMFWYRQQPGQSLTLIATANQGSEATYESGFVIDKFPISRPNLTFSTLTVSNMSPEDSSIYLCSAARGGSSYGYTFGSGTRLTVV.

The chain has TRBV12-5 and TRBJ1-2, with 9 bases that match TRBD1. This CDR3 is built from 15 residues. Germline CDR1 is LGHNT and CDR2 is FRNRAP. After removal of 6 bases from V and 4 bases from J, the junction contained 9 bases not matched to a gene. The CDR3 DNA sequence: TGTGCTAGTGGGACCCCGGGACAGGGCCTCTATGGCTACACCTTC. Its translation: CASGTPGQGLYGYTF. The full variable domain, rest sourced from reference TRBV12-5 and TRBJ1-2, is DARVTQTPRHKVTEMGQEVTMRCQPILGHNTVFWYRQTMMQGLELLAYFRNRAPLDDSGMPKDRFSAEMPDATLATLKIQPSEPRDSAVYFCASGTPGQGLYGYTFGSGTRLTVV.

This rearrangement joins TRBV7-2 to TRBJ1-6; no firm D call. From germline, CDR1 is SGHTA and CDR2 FQGNSA. V dropped 5 bases and J dropped 5 bases, with 7 bases sitting between them. This CDR3 has 13 amino acids. Written as DNA, the CDR3 is TGTGCCAGCAGCGGAGGCCATAATTCACCCCTCCACTTT. It is translated as CASSGGHNSPLHF.

The chain couples TRBV28 to TRBJ2-3; D might be TRBD1 (6 bases). Germline V CDR1 and CDR2: MDHEN, SYDVKM. The germline V and J ends were trimmed by 4 bases and 0 bases, with 8 bases remaining between them. This CDR3 region has 14 residues. The chain's CDR3 is CASSYTGSTDTQYF. The CDR3, as DNA: TGTGCCAGCAGTTATACAGGGAGCACAGATACGCAGTATTTT.

V usage is TRBV13 and J usage is TRBJ2-7; 8 bases agree with TRBD2. Losses at the gene ends were 5 bases for V and 2 bases for J; bases not matched to a gene: 11. Germline V gene lookup returns CDR1 PRHDT and CDR2 FYEKMQ (reference sequence). CDR3 length: 16 amino acids. In DNA, the CDR3 is TGTGCCAGCAGCGCAAAGACTAGCGCGAGTCCCTACGAGCAGTACTTC. This encodes CASSAKTSASPYEQYF.

This clone is a singleton in its sample. The V and J genes are TRBV6-5 and TRBJ1-1; 8 nucleotides match TRBD1. Germline trimming cut 4 bases from V and 1 base from J; bases unmatched to any gene: 5. The V gene's germline CDR1 is MNHEY and CDR2 SVGAGI. The CDR3 consists of 15 residues. The CDR3 DNA reads TGTGCCAGCAGTTTAGCAGGACAGGGGAACACTGAAGCTTTCTTT. Amino acids: CASSLAGQGNTEAFF.

The table lists this clone with a count of one. The chain uses TRBV5-1 and TRBJ1-6, with 10 positions matching TRBD1. The CDR3 runs 15 residues. Per the germline V gene, CDR1 is SGHRS and CDR2 is YFSETQ. The trim removed 4 bases at V and 9 bases at J, leaving 7 bases unmatched. CDR3 residues: CASSLGTGDSSPLHF. The CDR3 nucleotides read TGCGCCAGCAGCCTAGGGACAGGGGATTCTTCACCCCTCCACTTT.

The rearrangement joins TRBV19 to TRBJ1-6; a possible D gene is TRBD1 (5 bases). The CDR3 is 17 residues long. Per germline, CDR1 LNHDA and CDR2 SQIVND (reference sequence). Trimming pared 6 bases from V and 0 bases from J, leaving 15 bases between. The chain's CDR3 is CASRPLSGRSYNSPLHF. For the CDR3, the DNA is TGTGCCAGTAGGCCTTTATCGGGGCGCTCCTATAATTCACCCCTCCACTTT.

The chain couples TRBV9 to TRBJ2-7, with 9 nucleotides matching TRBD1. Germline CDR1 is SGDLS and CDR2 is YYNGEE. V was clipped by 4 bases and J by 5 bases; unmatched bases: 7. The CDR3 is 14 amino acids. CDR3: CASSTGQGHNEQYF. The CDR3 DNA reads TGTGCCAGCAGCACGGGACAGGGTCACAACGAGCAGTACTTC. Full variable domain (outside the CDR3, taken from reference TRBV9 and TRBJ2-7): DSGVTQTPKHLITATGQRVTLRCSPRSGDLSVYWYQQSLDQGLQFLIQYYNGEERAKGNILERFSAQQFPDLHSELNLSSLELGDSALYFCASSTGQGHNEQYFGPGTRLTVT.

Comments on this clone: An end of the junction does not agree with germline; a read error may underlie this. CDR3 sequence reads: CAGSKQGLNTEAFF. CDR3 coding DNA: TGTGCCGGCAGTAAACAGGGGTTAAACACTGAAGCTTTCTTT. The chain uses TRBV6-5 and TRBJ1-1, with 7 bases matching TRBD1. Germline V CDR1 and CDR2: MNHEY, SVGAGI. The CDR3 sequence is 14 residues long.

The rearrangement joins TRBV5-4 to TRBJ2-7; 12 nucleotides align to TRBD1. After removal of 0 bases from V and 5 bases from J, the junction contained 6 bases not matched to a gene. The CDR3 consists of 16 residues. Per germline, CDR1 SGHNT and CDR2 YYREEE (reference sequence). The CDR3 is CASSLEGDRGLDEQYF. The CDR3 DNA reads TGTGCCAGCAGCTTGGAGGGGGACAGGGGGCTCGACGAGCAGTACTTC.

CDR3 sequence (DNA): TGTGCCAGCAGCTCCTCTAGCGGGGGCCCTTATGGAGAGCAGTTCTTC. Its protein product is CASSSSSGGPYGEQFF. The gene calls are TRBV7-2 and TRBJ2-1, with TRBD2 matching over 10 bases. V trimming: 4 bases; J trimming: 10 bases; junction bases outside the gene matches: 13. CDR1 and CDR2 from the germline V gene are SGHTA and FQGNSA. This CDR3 region has 16 residues.